This section outlines one TCR beta chain sequence together with its context. Assay used: immunoSEQ multiplex PCR; TCRdb lists only in-frame clones, some missing. The data show 250,000 to 300,000 clones, about 90% seen once. The data were taken from a study of blood T cell repertoires in COVID-19. Study context: T cells, B-cell-depleted T cells, or PBMCs provided the cDNA or gDNA that served as material.

Trimming took 6 bases from V and 7 from J, leaving 12 bases between them. This CDR3 contains 13 residues. V gene TRBV12-3 or TRBV12-4 combines with J gene TRBJ1-4; D gene unclear. The source of this sequence is a woman between 55 and 75 years old with COVID-19, enrolled during active disease. Material for sequencing was peripheral blood. CDR3 protein: CASSRLESEKLFF. The CDR3 region has the DNA TGTGCCAGCAGCCGGTTAGAGAGTGAAAAACTGTTTTTT.